Presented here are 27 T cell receptor beta chains from one specimen sequenced in a study of CD8 T cells in ankylosing spondylitis. Regarding the study as a whole: One TCR beta motif, made up of roughly eight highly homologous variants, appeared characteristic of ankylosing spondylitis blood.

A single record per CDR3 protein comes from TCRdb applying MiXCR to the 5' RACE reads. The sample records 450,000 to 550,000 distinct CDR3 sequences, roughly 5.2% being singletons. Their cognate antigens are unknown. Sequencing used blood, either unsorted or a sorted T cell fraction (not recorded which). These TCRs come from a male donor with ankylosing spondylitis.

This clonotype was counted at least ten times. This sequence joins TRBV6-5 and TRBJ1-5; 9 bases match TRBD1. CDR1 is MNHEY, CDR2 SVGAGI, per germline. This CDR3 has 16 amino acids. The ends lost 3 bases at V and 7 bases at J; junction bases unmatched: 10. The CDR3 protein is CASSYSGQGWAQPQHF. CDR3 sequence (DNA): TGTGCCAGCAGTTATTCGGGACAGGGCTGGGCCCAGCCCCAGCATTTT.

The table lists this clonotype with a few counts. This chain joins TRBV20-1 and TRBJ2-5; a possible D gene is TRBD1 (6 bases). The CDR3 is 14 residues long. Germline V gene lookup returns CDR1 DFQATT and CDR2 SNEGSKA (reference sequence). V was pared by 6 bases and J by 1 base, with 15 bases between. The CDR3 bases are TGCAGTGCACCGCAGGGACACATCCAAGAGACCCAGTACTTC. Its translation: CSAPQGHIQETQYF.

This rearrangement joins TRBV6-2 or TRBV6-3 to TRBJ2-3; D unclear. The CDR3 loop spans 14 amino acids. Trimming stripped 2 bases from V and 3 bases from J, with 9 bases between. Per germline, CDR1 MNHEY and CDR2 SVGEGT. Here the CDR3 reads CASSYRHRTDTQYF. Written as DNA, the CDR3 is TGTGCCAGCAGTTACCGGCACAGAACAGATACGCAGTATTTT.

This clonotype was seen at least ten times. This chain links TRBV6-2 or TRBV6-3 with TRBJ2-3; D tentatively reads TRBD1 or TRBD2 (6 bases each). Germline CDR1 and CDR2: MNHEY and SVGEGT. The CDR3 spans 15 residues. Trimming shortened V by 2 bases and J by 6 bases, and 15 bases separated the two germline ends. CDR3 residues: CASSYRGAPMDTQYF. CDR3 sequence (DNA): TGTGCCAGCAGTTACAGGGGGGCCCCTATGGATACGCAGTATTTT.

This clonotype showed up many times. The chain combines TRBV5-1 with TRBJ2-2; tentatively, D is TRBD1 or TRBD2 (5 bases each). The CDR3 extends over 15 amino acids. Germline assignment: CDR1 SGHRS and CDR2 YFSETQ. Trimming removed 4 bases from V and 0 bases from J, with 10 bases in between. In nucleotides, the CDR3 is TGCGCCAGCAGCCGGGACCGACCGAACACCGGGGAGCTGTTTTTT. As protein: CASSRDRPNTGELFF.

This clonotype was counted many times. The chain is built from TRBV5-6 and TRBJ2-1; D ambiguous. Trimming cost V 7 bases and J 0 bases, with 11 bases left between them. Germline loops: CDR1 SGHDT, CDR2 YYEEEE. The CDR3 runs 14 residues. CDR3 sequence: CASFLWSSYNEQFF. CDR3 DNA sequence: TGTGCCAGCTTCCTATGGAGCTCCTACAATGAGCAGTTCTTC.

The chain recombines TRBV4-2 with TRBJ2-1; 11 positions agree with TRBD2. The germline V gene has CDR1 LGHNA and CDR2 YNFKEQ. With 1 base clipped from V and 10 bases from J, the junction kept 6 bases outside the gene matches. The CDR3 runs 15 residues. The CDR3 region has the DNA TGTGCCAGCAGCCAAGGTAGCGGGGGGGCAGGGGAGCAGTTCTTC. As protein: CASSQGSGGAGEQFF.

This clonotype was observed at least ten times. This chain joins TRBV20-1 and TRBJ2-7; no reliable D call. The CDR3 sequence is 12 residues long. The V and J ends lost 6 bases and 2 bases respectively, with 11 bases between them. CDR1 is DFQATT and CDR2 is SNEGSKA in the germline V gene (reference sequence). CDR3: CSAPGGTYEQYF. The CDR3 nucleotides read TGCAGTGCCCCTGGCGGCACCTACGAGCAGTACTTC.

This clonotype was counted ten times or more. This chain connects TRBV28 to TRBJ2-7; D is possibly TRBD1 (5 bases). CDR3 size: 13 residues. From germline, CDR1 is MDHEN and CDR2 SYDVKM. V was cut by 11 bases and J by 7 bases, with 21 bases left in between. The DNA of the CDR3 is TGTGCCTCACAGAGGACACCCCTTACGGAGCAGTACTTC. It is translated as CASQRTPLTEQYF.

This clonotype was observed many times. The genes are TRBV29-1 and TRBJ2-1, with 7 bases that match TRBD2. J was trimmed by 7 bases and V by 3 bases; bases with no gene match: 18. CDR1 is SQVTM and CDR2 is ANQGSEA in the germline V gene. This CDR3 has 17 amino acids. The CDR3 nucleotides are TGCAGCGTTGACTCGCGGGAGACCTTATTAGAATATAATGAGCAGTTCTTC. It translates to CSVDSRETLLEYNEQFF.

Turning to this clonotype: An end of the junction differs from the germline gene, which may be a read error. The rearrangement links TRBV2 to TRBJ2-1; 8 bases map to TRBD1. This CDR3 contains 14 residues. Germline lookup yields CDR1 SNHLY and CDR2 FYNNEI. CDR3 amino acids: CASGDRGIYNEQFF. Written as DNA, the CDR3 is TGTGCCAGCGGTGACAGGGGAATTTACAATGAGCAGTTCTTC.

In its sample, this clonotype was seen many times. The chain is built from TRBV10-3 and TRBJ1-4; D is perhaps TRBD1 (5 bases). The germline V gene has CDR1 ENHRY and CDR2 SYGVKD. Between the trimmed V and J ends, which lost 3 bases and 8 bases, there was a span of 10 bases. CDR3 size: 13 residues. As DNA, the CDR3 is TGTGCCATCAGTGAAGATGGGGGGGAAAAACTGTTTTTT. It codes for CAISEDGGEKLFF.

This clonotype was counted only a few times. The chain has TRBV7-8 and TRBJ2-7, with D maybe TRBD1 (5 bases). Germline V gene data show CDR1 as SGHVS and CDR2 as FQNEAQ. This CDR3 region has 12 residues. Trimming cost V 7 bases and J 1 base, with 8 bases left between them. DNA for the CDR3: TGTGCCAGCACGGACAAATCCTACGAGCAGTACTTC. This sequence encodes CASTDKSYEQYF.

This clonotype has only a few counts. V gene TRBV12-3 or TRBV12-4 combines with J gene TRBJ1-2; 7 bases align to TRBD1. CDR3 length: 18 amino acids. The CDR3 spells CTCSLYKIRDSYNYGYTF. CDR3 DNA sequence: TGTACCTGCAGTTTATACAAAATTCGGGACAGTTATAACTATGGCTACACCTTC.

This clonotype was detected ten times or more. The chain carries TRBV24-1 and TRBJ1-2, with D perhaps matching TRBD1 (5 bases). The CDR3 is 14 residues long. CDR1 and CDR2 (germline): KGHDR, SFDVKD. Trimming left V 0 bases short and J 8 bases short, with 12 bases between. CDR3 DNA sequence: TGTGCCACCAGTGATTTGCAGGCAGGGAGCGGCTACACCTTC. It specifies CATSDLQAGSGYTF.

This clonotype occurred many times. The chain recombines TRBV7-8 with TRBJ1-5; 11 nucleotides align to TRBD1. The CDR3 is 15 residues long. The germline CDR1 and CDR2 sequences are SGHVS and FQNEAQ. Trimming removed 1 base from V and 6 bases from J; junction bases left unmatched: 2. DNA for the CDR3: TGTGCCAGCAGCTTAGGGACAGGGGGCGGTCAGCCCCAGCATTTT. Its translation is CASSLGTGGGQPQHF. Full variable domain (missing parts from reference TRBV7-8 and TRBJ1-5): GAGVSQSPRYKVAKRGQDVALRCDPISGHVSLFWYQQALGQGPEFLTYFQNEAQLDKSGLPSDRFFAERPEGSVSTLKIQRTQQEDSAVYLCASSLGTGGGQPQHFGDGTRLSIL.

This clonotype appeared many times. The chain carries TRBV20-1 and TRBJ2-1; TRBD1 is a possible D gene (6 bases). Per the germline V gene, CDR1 is DFQATT and CDR2 is SNEGSKA (reference sequence). V gave up 6 bases and J gave up 0 bases, with 18 bases separating them. The CDR3 is made up of 16 amino acids. The CDR3 sequence is CSAPRPGVPSYNEQFF. In nucleotides, the CDR3 is TGCAGTGCGCCGAGACCAGGGGTTCCCTCCTACAATGAGCAGTTCTTC.

The table lists this clonotype with many counts. The chain carries TRBV29-1 and TRBJ2-3; 7 nucleotides agree with TRBD1. V dropped 8 bases and J dropped 8; count of bases not matched to a gene: 10. Germline V gives CDR1 SQVTM, CDR2 ANQGSEA. CDR3 size: 12 residues. The CDR3 protein is CSSATGSGTQYF. Here the CDR3 DNA reads TGCAGCTCAGCGACAGGGTCGGGTACGCAGTATTTT.

This clonotype occurred a few times. The chain uses TRBV10-3 and TRBJ1-6, with 7 bases aligning to TRBD1. This CDR3 spans 15 amino acids. Germline values: CDR1 ENHRY, CDR2 SYGVKD. V lost 6 bases to trimming and J lost 5 bases; unmatched junction nucleotides: 7. CDR3 protein: CAISPRDRNNSPLHF. In DNA, the CDR3 is TGTGCCATCAGCCCCCGGGACAGAAATAATTCACCCCTCCACTTT.

This clonotype was detected many times. The genes are TRBV7-2 and TRBJ2-7, with 10 bases matching TRBD2. Germline V gives CDR1 SGHTA, CDR2 FQGNSA. The CDR3 covers 13 residues. The J segment lost 7 bases and the V segment lost 4 bases, leaving 4 bases of the junction unmatched. This CDR3 is CASSSLAGAEQYF. Written as DNA, the CDR3 is TGTGCCAGCAGCTCCCTAGCGGGGGCGGAGCAGTACTTC. The whole variable domain, remainder taken from reference TRBV7-2 and TRBJ2-7, is GAGVSQSPSNKVTEKGKDVELRCDPISGHTALYWYRQSLGQGLEFLIYFQGNSAPDKSGLPSDRFSAERTGGSVSTLTIQRTQQEDSAVYLCASSSLAGAEQYFGPGTRLTVT.

This clonotype was observed many times. This chain uses TRBV6-2 or TRBV6-3 with TRBJ2-3; D is unclear. The CDR3 extends over 18 amino acids. Trimming shortened V by 6 bases and J by 4 bases, and 26 bases separated the two germline ends. Per the germline V gene, CDR1 is MNHEY and CDR2 is SVGEGT. DNA of the CDR3: TGTGCCAGCAGCCTAGGGTTGAGGAAAGGTCGGCGTGCAGATACGCAGTATTTT. It codes for CASSLGLRKGRRADTQYF.

This clonotype was counted between two and nine times. The V and J genes are TRBV7-2 and TRBJ2-3; D unclear. The germline CDR1 and CDR2 sequences are SGHTA and FQGNSA. V was clipped by 1 base and J by 6 bases, with 5 bases between them. The CDR3 runs to 12 residues. CDR3 sequence reads: CASSLDIDTQYF. The CDR3, as DNA: TGTGCCAGCAGCTTAGACATTGATACGCAGTATTTT.

This clonotype was recorded a few times. The V gene is TRBV7-2, the J gene TRBJ2-1; D is possibly TRBD1 (5 bases). This CDR3 has 15 amino acids. CDR1 and CDR2 (germline): SGHTA, FQGNSA. Deletions cut 4 bases from V and 12 bases from J, with 22 bases between. CDR3 bases: TGTGCCAGCAGCTATAAATGGGGCGGTTCTCTGGGGCAGTTCTTC. This gives the protein CASSYKWGGSLGQFF.

This clonotype was detected many times. V usage is TRBV7-6 and J usage is TRBJ2-2; D is uncertain. Germline loops: CDR1 SGHVS, CDR2 FNYEAQ. V dropped 4 bases and J dropped 4 bases, with 13 bases sitting between them. The CDR3 runs to 15 residues. The DNA of the CDR3 is TGTGCCAGCAGCTCATATCGGCAGGTCACCGGGGAGCTGTTTTTT. It codes for CASSSYRQVTGELFF. The full variable domain, with the rest looked up from reference TRBV7-6 and TRBJ2-2, is GAGVSQSPRYKVTKRGQDVALRCDPISGHVSLYWYRQALGQGPEFLTYFNYEAQQDKSGLPNDRFSAERPEGSISTLTIQRTEQRDSAMYRCASSSYRQVTGELFFGEGSRLTVL.

The sample holds many counts of this clonotype. V and J are TRBV29-1 and TRBJ2-7, with TRBD2 matching 10 bases. CDR1 SQVTM and CDR2 ANQGSEA come from the germline V gene. The CDR3 totals 15 residues. J lost 0 bases, V lost 7 bases, and 9 bases had no gene match. The CDR3 sequence: CSATLSGGPSYEQYF. DNA for the CDR3: TGCAGCGCCACCCTTAGCGGGGGGCCCTCCTACGAGCAGTACTTC.

This clonotype was counted many times. The chain combines TRBV5-5 with TRBJ2-1, with D perhaps TRBD1 or TRBD2 (5 bases each). Looked up from germline, CDR1 is SGHKS and CDR2 is YYEKEE (reference sequence). The CDR3 loop spans 13 amino acids. V gave up 0 bases and J gave up 5 bases, with 6 bases separating them. The CDR3 is CASSLVGDNEQFF. CDR3 bases: TGTGCCAGCAGCTTGGTGGGGGACAATGAGCAGTTCTTC.

V and J are TRBV12-3 or TRBV12-4 and TRBJ2-7; D gene ambiguous. The CDR3 is 12 amino acids. V was shortened by 4 bases and J by 3 bases, with 7 bases between the two germline ends. The CDR3 sequence: CASSSQNYEQYF. In DNA form, the CDR3 reads TGTGCCAGCAGTTCACAGAACTACGAGCAGTACTTC.